The source of this TCR beta chain is a study of radiation and T cells in renal cell carcinoma. Overall study context: Nephrectomy followed 15 Gy stereotactic body radiation by 4 weeks.

The table came from immunoSEQ multiplex PCR; TCRdb's copy has only in-frame clones and leaves some out. The sample includes 140,000 to 150,000 clones, about 88% seen only once; the top ten take 4.1%. General study results and limits: In blood, top tumor clones expanded by 2 weeks, shrinking by 4.

The CDR3 contains 15 residues. The V and J ends lost 0 bases and 2 bases respectively, with 11 bases between them. Germline CDR1 MNHEY, CDR2 SVGAGI. Time point noted: baseline pretreatment blood. Stated treatment: 15 Gy SBRT to primary tumor, nephrectomy 4 weeks later. As regards this clone: The antigen is unknown.

The chain carries TRBV6-5 and TRBJ2-7; D uncertain. The sample here was blood, taken from a patient whose treatment included radiotherapy and nephrectomy. This clonotype was sampled from a woman in her 70s with renal cell carcinoma. Here the CDR3 reads CASSYSMLGTYEQYF. The CDR3 bases are TGTGCCAGCAGTTACTCGATGCTAGGGACCTACGAGCAGTACTTC.